The rows below give T cell receptor beta chains drawn from one sample of a study of blood T cell repertoires in COVID-19. Here immunoSEQ multiplex PCR was the method, and the copy in TCRdb shows in-frame clones only, minus some. Counted here are 250,000 or so clones, approximately 89% occurring once; the ten biggest clones make up roughly 3%. Sequencing was performed on PBMCs or T cells enriched from blood (not recorded which). Receptors were obtained from a woman aged 40 to 50 who had been exposed to COVID-19. CDR3s include the opening cysteine and the closing phenylalanine or tryptophan.

v_gene	j_gene	CDR3aa
TRBV5-6	TRBJ2-5	CASSLLGELAGVEETQYF
TRBV9	TRBJ2-1	CASSAGTSGDNEQFF
TRBV19	TRBJ2-1	CASSVISGGEQFF
TRBV10-3	TRBJ2-3	CAISLGLAGGPTIDTQYF
TRBV29-1	TRBJ1-2	CSVPFSGDYGYTF
TRBV7-3	TRBJ2-2	CASSLRHTTPGELFF
TRBV19	TRBJ2-5	CASSTGGYETQYF
TRBV11-2	TRBJ1-4	CASSLAGLNEKLFF
TRBV6-2/TRBV6-3	TRBJ2-3	CASSYSTPAGLRTDTQYF
TRBV3-1/TRBV3-2	TRBJ2-1	CASSQVAGGYNEQFF
TRBV11-3	TRBJ1-2	CASSTLTGISYGYTF
TRBV2	TRBJ1-1	CASSGWGLMNTEAFF
TRBV6-5	TRBJ2-1	CASSYTPIGEQFF
TRBV4-1	TRBJ2-4	CASSPAGGVKNIQYF
TRBV19	TRBJ2-1	CASIPGTGGPYNEQFF
TRBV11-3	TRBJ2-1	CASSFDRDNSQFF
TRBV19	TRBJ2-4	CASAERGDIQYF
TRBV2	TRBJ1-5	CASRKAEGLNQPQHF
TRBV6-5	TRBJ1-4	CASGQTNEKLFF
TRBV28	TRBJ2-1	CASSPMVRGLFNEQFF
TRBV11-2	TRBJ2-7	CASSLDRRQGVGDEQYF
TRBV13	TRBJ1-3	CASSLGTAGNTIYF
TRBV28	TRBJ1-6	CASSLAGQGNSPLHF
TRBV5-1	TRBJ1-1	CASSLAGGGEAEAFF
TRBV6-2/TRBV6-3	TRBJ2-3	CASSPPGQGTDTQYF
TRBV4-1	TRBJ1-3	CASSQAGGTFSGNTIYF
TRBV29-1	TRBJ1-5	CSVRQGGSNQPQHF
TRBV5-4	TRBJ2-3	CASSRPSGRTDTQYF
TRBV27	TRBJ2-1	CASSITGQSYNEQFF
TRBV7-6	TRBJ2-1	CASSLAGLAGGNNEQFF
TRBV5-1	TRBJ2-5	CASSSGSRTQETQYF
TRBV27	TRBJ2-3	CASSIVNRGTQYF
TRBV30	TRBJ1-6	CAWSKGTAVRHSPLHF
TRBV11-3	TRBJ2-5	CASLPTGYQETQYF
TRBV5-6	TRBJ1-1	CASSVRGQEAFF
TRBV11-2	TRBJ2-3	CASSRGEGVVDTQYF
TRBV1	TRBJ2-5	CTSTKTLVGLAGGPIQETQYF
TRBV4-3	TRBJ1-5	CASSHPRDRNQPQHF
TRBV28	TRBJ1-5	CASSLASAGGINQPQHF
TRBV5-1	TRBJ1-2	CASSLEVAGNGYTF